The clone carrying this TCR beta chain was recorded many times. This CDR3 has 15 amino acids. Trimming took 1 base from V and 6 from J, leaving 16 bases between them. Using its own MiXCR run on the RT-PCR reads, TCRdb lists one record per CDR3 protein. The data contain roughly 540,000 distinct CDR3 sequences, approximately 20% of them singletons. The sample is drawn from a study of response to subunit inactivated influenza vaccine. These data are also associated with another study on T cells expressing NK-cell markers. That work contributes: In generating TCR beta cDNA, 5'RACE template switching with UMIs was used. HCMV seropositivity characterized most of the eight sequenced donors, and seronegativity one. The same clonotypes also predominated in the CD3+CD56-NKG2C+ fraction of a handful of donors. Expanded NKG2C+ T cell clones had unclear HCMV specificity.

V gene TRBV12-3 or TRBV12-4 combines with J gene TRBJ2-7; a possible D gene is TRBD2 (6 bases). This TCR was recovered from a middle-aged man who received an inactivated influenza vaccine. The sample in question was CD4+ T cells sorted from PBMCs, obtained less than 13 days after vaccination. The CDR3 spells CASSLDGGKTLEQYF. CDR3 sequence (DNA): TGTGCCAGCAGTTTAGACGGGGGAAAAACGCTCGAGCAGTACTTC.